This passage covers 26 T cell receptor beta chains from one sample sequenced in a study of blood T cell repertoires in COVID-19 (TCRdb year 2020). To prepare the library, the immunoSEQ multiplex PCR assay was applied. In TCRdb, the immuneACCESS table is reduced to in-frame sequences with V and J assigned. These tables do not hold every clone; where another copy was compared, an unresolved V gene accounts for under half, and the others remain unexplained. The sample table holds around 200,000 clones, of which 80% to 90% were seen once. The ten largest clones capture 4.9% of the sample. The sample was peripheral blood. The receptors were sampled from an elderly woman with acute or convalescent COVID-19.

J is TRBJ1-6 and V is TRBV2, with 8 bases identical to TRBD1. The CDR3 extends over 13 amino acids. Trimming at V came to 7 bases and at J to 10 bases, leaving 6 bases not matched to a gene. Germline V gene lookup returns CDR1 SNHLY and CDR2 FYNNEI. The CDR3 sequence: CASKRQGPSPLHF. Written as DNA, the CDR3 is TGTGCCAGCAAGAGACAGGGGCCCTCACCCCTCCACTTT.

The gene calls are TRBV27 and TRBJ1-5; possibly TRBD1 for D (5 bases). Deletions cut 6 bases from V and 0 bases from J, with 12 bases between. This CDR3 comprises 15 residues. In germline, CDR1 is MNHEY, CDR2 SMNVEV (reference sequence). The CDR3 DNA reads as TGTGCCAGCAGGAGAATACAGGATAGCAATCAGCCCCAGCATTTT. Translation gives CASRRIQDSNQPQHF.

CDR3 sequence reads: CASSLAGGDFAFF. The CDR3 nucleotides read TGTGCCAGCAGCTTGGCAGGGGGCGATTTCGCTTTCTTT. V usage is TRBV7-9 and J usage is TRBJ1-1; 8 bases fit TRBD1. Germline CDR1 is SEHNR and CDR2 is FQNEAQ (reference sequence). The V gene end was trimmed by 3 bases and the J gene end by 11 bases; junction bases not matched to a gene: 8. This CDR3 contains 13 residues. The variable domain in full, with the rest retrieved from reference TRBV7-9 and TRBJ1-1, is DTGVSQNPRHKITKRGQNVTFRCDPISEHNRLYWYRQTLGQGPEFLTYFQNEAQLEKSRLLSDRFSAERPKGSFSTLEIQRTEQGDSAMYLCASSLAGGDFAFFGQGTRLTVV.

The rearrangement links TRBV5-1 to TRBJ1-2; 7 bases agree with TRBD1. Germline CDR1 and CDR2: SGHRS and YFSETQ. The trim removed 3 bases at V and 8 bases at J, leaving 13 bases unmatched. The CDR3 is made up of 15 amino acids. CDR3 bases: TGCGCCAGCAGCTCCGGCGGACAGGCCACGGGGGGCTACACCTTC. Translated: CASSSGGQATGGYTF. The variable domain in full, with the rest retrieved from reference TRBV5-1 and TRBJ1-2, is KAGVTQTPRYLIKTRGQQVTLSCSPISGHRSVSWYQQTPGQGLQFLFEYFSETQRNKGNFPGRFSGRQFSNSRSEMNVSTLELGDSALYLCASSSGGQATGGYTFGSGTRLTVV.

V and J are TRBV5-1 and TRBJ1-2, with a tentative D call TRBD1 (5 bases). Trimming took 4 bases from V and 4 from J, leaving 20 bases between them. Germline V lookup: CDR1 SGHRS, CDR2 YFSETQ. The CDR3 sequence is 16 residues long. The CDR3 nucleotides read TGCGCCAGCAGCCCGAACCTGGGAGGGACCGTCTATGGCTACACCTTC. The encoded protein is CASSPNLGGTVYGYTF.

This chain joins TRBV7-2 and TRBJ2-7; D might be TRBD1 (6 bases). There are 16 residues in the CDR3. With 4 bases removed from V and 7 bases from J, the gap between germline ends came to 23 bases. CDR1 and CDR2 from the germline V gene are SGHTA and FQGNSA. The DNA for the CDR3 is TGTGCCAGCAGCTATACAATACGCAGGGGTGAGGGAGAGCAGTACTTC. Translation: CASSYTIRRGEGEQYF.

The J gene is TRBJ2-1, the V gene TRBV10-3; 13 nucleotides agree with TRBD2. The trim removed 4 bases at V and 9 bases at J, leaving 18 bases unmatched. Germline values: CDR1 ENHRY, CDR2 SYGVKD. CDR3 length: 19 amino acids. The CDR3 is CAISGGDRGRGLAGVEQFF. Here the CDR3 DNA reads TGTGCCATCAGTGGGGGGGACAGGGGCAGAGGACTAGCGGGAGTTGAGCAGTTCTTC.

This chain connects TRBV11-2 to TRBJ1-2; D uncertain. The CDR3 runs 14 residues. V lost 5 bases and J 0 bases, leaving 10 bases between the germline ends. Germline-derived CDR1 and CDR2 are SGHAT and FQNNGV. The CDR3 region is CASSTLLANYGYTF. DNA of the CDR3: TGTGCCAGCAGCACCCTGCTAGCTAACTATGGCTACACCTTC. Full variable domain (remainder filled in from reference TRBV11-2 and TRBJ1-2): EAGVAQSPRYKIIEKRQSVAFWCNPISGHATLYWYQQILGQGPKLLIQFQNNGVVDDSQLPKDRFSAERLKGVDSTLKIQPAKLEDSAVYLCASSTLLANYGYTFGSGTRLTVV.

This clone showed up just a few times. The CDR3 sequence is CATSGVGAGTGELFF. As DNA, the CDR3 is TGTGCCACCAGCGGCGTGGGGGCCGGCACCGGGGAGCTGTTTTTT. The chain carries TRBV15 and TRBJ2-2; D possibly corresponds to TRBD1 (6 bases). The CDR3 runs to 15 residues. CDR1 and CDR2 from the germline V gene are LNHNV and YYDKDF (reference sequence). V gave up 5 bases and J gave up 4 bases, with 14 bases separating them.

The chain joins TRBV18 to TRBJ1-1; 8 positions agree with TRBD1. The germline V gene has CDR1 KGHSH and CDR2 LQKENI. The J segment lost 0 bases and the V segment lost 2 bases, leaving 5 bases of the junction unmatched. The CDR3 is 16 amino acids. In DNA form, the CDR3 reads TGTGCCAGCTCACCAGGGACAGGAGTTTTGAACACTGAAGCTTTCTTT. Protein: CASSPGTGVLNTEAFF. The whole variable domain, remainder taken from reference TRBV18 and TRBJ1-1, is NAGVMQNPRHLVRRRGQEARLRCSPMKGHSHVYWYRQLPEEGLKFMVYLQKENIIDESGMPKERFSAEFPKEGPSILRIQQVVRGDSAAYFCASSPGTGVLNTEAFFGQGTRLTVV.

V usage is TRBV5-5 and J usage is TRBJ1-1, with a tentative D call TRBD1 (6 bases). V lost 0 bases and J 6 bases, leaving 15 bases between the germline ends. This CDR3 contains 15 residues. CDR1 is SGHKS and CDR2 is YYEKEE in the germline V gene (reference sequence). The CDR3 here is CASSLENFKGAEAFF. In nucleotides, the CDR3 is TGTGCCAGCAGCTTGGAAAATTTTAAGGGGGCTGAAGCTTTCTTT.

The J gene is TRBJ2-7, the V gene TRBV5-6; 8 bases are a match to TRBD1. CDR3 length equals 15 residues. The germline V gene encodes CDR1 SGHDT and CDR2 YYEEEE. The J segment lost 7 bases and the V segment lost 0 bases, leaving 9 bases of the junction unmatched. The CDR3 DNA reads TGTGCCAGCAGCTTGGTCGGACAGGGCAGAGGTGAGCAGTACTTC. It specifies CASSLVGQGRGEQYF.

The J gene is TRBJ1-1, the V gene TRBV5-1, with no clear D. V was cut by 4 bases and J by 1 base, with 14 bases left in between. The CDR3 totals 15 residues. CDR1 and CDR2 (germline): SGHRS, YFSETQ. CDR3 bases: TGCGCCAGCAGCCTGCCTGGGCAATCGAACACTGAAGCTTTCTTT. It is translated as CASSLPGQSNTEAFF.

This rearrangement joins TRBV30 to TRBJ2-1; TRBD1 matches 7 bases. CDR1 is GTSNPN, CDR2 SVGIG, per germline (reference sequence). Trimming removed 1 base from V and 3 bases from J; junction bases left unmatched: 3. This CDR3 has 14 residues. CDR3 sequence (DNA): TGTGCCTGGAGTGAGCAGGGGGTCTACAATGAGCAGTTCTTC. As protein: CAWSEQGVYNEQFF.

This clone was seen a handful of times. V and J are TRBV27 and TRBJ2-2; tentative D call: TRBD2 (5 bases). Trimming pared 5 bases from V and 5 bases from J, leaving 15 bases between. Looked up from germline, CDR1 is MNHEY and CDR2 is SMNVEV (reference sequence). The CDR3 length is 15 residues. The CDR3: CASSEGWGETGELFF. The CDR3 DNA reads as TGTGCCAGCAGTGAGGGCTGGGGAGAAACCGGGGAGCTGTTTTTT.

V gene TRBV18 combines with J gene TRBJ1-6, with 7 bases that match TRBD1. Germline V gene lookup returns CDR1 KGHSH and CDR2 LQKENI. J was trimmed by 5 bases and V by 3 bases; bases with no gene match: 7. This CDR3 has 16 amino acids. CDR3 in amino acids: CASSPSTGTDNSPLHF. The CDR3 coding sequence is TGTGCCAGCTCACCTTCGACAGGGACAGATAATTCACCCCTCCACTTT.

This sequence joins TRBV27 and TRBJ2-4; perhaps TRBD1 as D (5 bases). Trimming took off 2 bases at V and 1 base at J, with 9 bases between the two ends. CDR3 length: 15 amino acids. Germline assignment: CDR1 MNHEY and CDR2 SMNVEV (reference sequence). Here the CDR3 reads CASSLQGKAKNIQYF. For the CDR3, the DNA is TGTGCCAGCAGTTTACAGGGAAAGGCCAAAAACATTCAGTACTTC.

A word on this clone: The same CDR3 arises from other DNA sequences in this sample as well. The chain links TRBV11-2 to TRBJ2-1; D might be TRBD2 (6 bases). Germline CDR1 is SGHAT and CDR2 is FQNNGV. The CDR3 extends over 11 amino acids. With 5 bases removed from V and 9 bases from J, the gap between germline ends came to 8 bases. In DNA, the CDR3 is TGTGCCAGCAGCCTCGGGGGTGAGCAGTTCTTC. It specifies CASSLGGEQFF.

The V gene is TRBV6-5, the J gene TRBJ2-3, with 7 bases identical to TRBD1. Germline-derived CDR1 and CDR2 are MNHEY and SVGAGI. Trimming at V came to 6 bases and at J to 2 bases, leaving 8 bases not matched to a gene. The length of the CDR3 is 15 residues. CDR3 sequence (DNA): TGTGCCAGCAGGCACCAGGGGGTAACCACAGATACGCAGTATTTT. It is translated as CASRHQGVTTDTQYF.

The chain has TRBV7-2 and TRBJ2-5, with D possibly TRBD2 on 5 matching bases. The V end lost 5 bases, the J end lost 5 bases, and 15 bases lay between the germline ends. Per germline, CDR1 SGHTA and CDR2 FQGNSA. The CDR3 has 14 residues. CDR3: CASSKRERWETQYF. The DNA of the CDR3 is TGTGCCAGCAGCAAGAGGGAGAGGTGGGAGACCCAGTACTTC.

The chain couples TRBV7-2 to TRBJ2-3, with 9 bases lining up with TRBD2. The CDR3 is 18 residues long. J was trimmed by 2 bases and V by 2 bases; bases with no gene match: 11. CDR1 is SGHTA and CDR2 is FQGNSA in the germline V gene. The CDR3 DNA follows: TGTGCCAGCAGCTTATTAGCGATGGCTAGCGGGGCCACAGATACGCAGTATTTT. Protein sequence: CASSLLAMASGATDTQYF.

The chain combines TRBV28 with TRBJ1-4; D perhaps matches TRBD1 (6 bases). This CDR3 region has 14 residues. V dropped 3 bases and J dropped 8 bases, with 13 bases sitting between them. CDR1 MDHEN and CDR2 SYDVKM come from the germline V gene. The CDR3 loop is CASSLGGAREKLFF. The CDR3 DNA reads as TGTGCCAGCAGTTTGGGGGGGGCGCGAGAAAAACTGTTTTTT. Combining the CDR3 with reference TRBV28 and TRBJ1-4 gives the whole variable domain DVKVTQSSRYLVKRTGEKVFLECVQDMDHENMFWYRQDPGLGLRLIYFSYDVKMKEKGDIPEGYSVSREKKERFSLILESASTNQTSMYLCASSLGGAREKLFFGSGTQLSVL.

This rearrangement joins TRBV7-2 to TRBJ2-3; 8 nucleotides align to TRBD1. Germline-derived CDR1 and CDR2 are SGHTA and FQGNSA. This CDR3 region has 13 residues. After removal of 6 bases from V and 3 bases from J, the junction contained 2 bases not matched to a gene. CDR3 protein: CASRRTGTDTQYF. The CDR3 nucleotides read TGTGCCAGCAGAAGGACAGGGACAGATACGCAGTATTTT.

This rearrangement joins TRBV11-2 to TRBJ2-7, with 9 bases matching TRBD1. Germline V gene sequence: CDR1 SGHAT, CDR2 FQNNGV. V was clipped by 5 bases and J by 6 bases; unmatched bases: 8. There are 14 residues in the CDR3. CDR3 region: CASSREGTGSEQYF. DNA for the CDR3: TGTGCCAGCAGCCGCGAAGGGACAGGGAGCGAGCAGTACTTC. The full variable domain, its missing parts supplied by reference TRBV11-2 and TRBJ2-7, is EAGVAQSPRYKIIEKRQSVAFWCNPISGHATLYWYQQILGQGPKLLIQFQNNGVVDDSQLPKDRFSAERLKGVDSTLKIQPAKLEDSAVYLCASSREGTGSEQYFGPGTRLTVT.

This chain connects TRBV19 to TRBJ1-1; 7 nucleotides agree with TRBD1. CDR3 length equals 18 residues. With V trimmed by 3 bases and J by 2 bases, 15 bases remained unmatched. The V gene's germline CDR1 is LNHDA and CDR2 SQIVND (reference sequence). The CDR3 region has the DNA TGTGCCAGTAGTATTAGACCTGGGGCAGGGGGATTAAACACTGAAGCTTTCTTT. This gives the protein CASSIRPGAGGLNTEAFF.

This sequence joins TRBV9 and TRBJ2-2; perhaps TRBD2 as D (6 bases). The CDR3 loop spans 14 amino acids. The germline CDR1 and CDR2 sequences are SGDLS and YYNGEE. The ends were cut back, 2 bases at V and 5 bases at J, with 10 bases in the middle. The CDR3 loop is CASSVRGLTGELFF. In DNA, the CDR3 is TGTGCCAGCAGCGTGCGGGGTCTGACCGGGGAGCTGTTTTTT. The entire variable domain, with the rest obtained from reference TRBV9 and TRBJ2-2, is as follows: DSGVTQTPKHLITATGQRVTLRCSPRSGDLSVYWYQQSLDQGLQFLIQYYNGEERAKGNILERFSAQQFPDLHSELNLSSLELGDSALYFCASSVRGLTGELFFGEGSRLTVL.